This TCR beta chain was retrieved from a study of T cells in Graves' hyperthyroidism and ophthalmopathy. This clonotype was counted between two and nine times. The CDR3 has 14 residues. V dropped 0 bases and J dropped 8 bases, with 13 bases sitting between them. CDR1 MGHRA and CDR2 YSYEKL come from the germline V gene. No ophthalmopathy progression within 18 months constituted stable Graves' hyperthyroidism. Pregnant or lactating patients were excluded, as were those with uncontrolled infection or other autoimmune disease. PBMCs were collected from an approximately 10 ml volume of fresh peripheral blood. Researchers amplified the TCR beta CDR3 regions from RNA transcripts. The HTBI set primed first-round TCR CDR3 RT-PCR. A single record per CDR3 protein comes from TCRdb applying MiXCR to the multiplex PCR reads. The sample carries around 760,000 distinct CDR3 sequences, around 40% recorded once.

The source is a woman aged 40 to 50 with Graves' hyperthyroidism. The chain carries TRBV4-1 and TRBJ1-2; the D is unclear. Material for sequencing was blood. The CDR3 loop reads CASSQEPAREGYTF. The CDR3 DNA is TGCGCCAGCAGCCAAGAACCAGCACGGGAAGGCTACACCTTC.